The T cell receptor (beta chain) described here comes from a study of T cell responses to AZD1222 COVID-19 vaccine. Assay: immunoSEQ multiplex PCR; the TCRdb copy retains only in-frame clones and omits some. The sample records about 140,000 clones, approximately 93% being singletons. Study results and caveats: Scientists sampled the repertoires only once the peak T cell response had passed. Targeting of unmutated variant regions was reportedly seen in nearly half of spike-specific TCRs. Of the AZD1222 recipients, only five to seven were seropositive at baseline. The donors showed a predominance of white British ancestry and of females, with possible underestimation of clonal diversity.

Of note for this clone: Antigen unknown.

Trimming at V came to 4 bases and at J to 4 bases, leaving 9 bases not matched to a gene. The CDR3 length is 16 residues. Germline lookup yields CDR1 SGHTA and CDR2 FQGTGA. This clonotype was obtained from an adult who had recovered from COVID-19. Specimen: peripheral blood, collected after recovery from COVID-19. J is TRBJ2-1 and V is TRBV7-3, with 8 nucleotides matching TRBD2. The CDR3 DNA reads TGTGCCAGCAGCTCCAGAGGTACGGGAGGGTACAATGAGCAGTTCTTC. It yields the protein CASSSRGTGGYNEQFF.